This T cell receptor beta chain stems from a study of PD-1 blockade in classical Hodgkin lymphoma. Study-level information: Every 2 weeks, patients got 3 mg/kg intravenous nivolumab.

The CDR3 runs to 12 residues. Germline lookup yields CDR1 LNHDA and CDR2 SQIVND (reference sequence). Trimming took 7 bases from V and 8 from J, leaving 12 bases between them. Every patient relapsed after autologous stem cell transplantation, and brentuximab vedotin exposure varied. Study-wide results and caveats: Baseline diversity in complete responders resembled that of newly diagnosed patients. Underlying causes for the observed repertoire differences were not defined, possibly disease activity or prior therapy. Relapsed/refractory patients reportedly had lower baseline diversity than newly diagnosed patients.

On this clone itself: Antigen: not known.

Repertoires were generated with immunoSEQ multiplex PCR, while TCRdb's copy carries only in-frame clones and drops some. Among roughly 96,000 clones listed, 89% were seen once. The material was peripheral blood mononuclear cells (PBMCs), obtained before the second cycle of nivolumab. The V and J genes are TRBV19 and TRBJ1-5, with D possibly TRBD1 on 5 matching bases. This TCR was sampled from a human donor with classical Hodgkin lymphoma. DNA for the CDR3: TGTGCCAGTATGCAAGGGGTTGAGCCCCAGCATTTT. It translates to CASMQGVEPQHF.